This T cell receptor (beta chain) was retrieved from a study of blood T cells in healthy people across ages. A remark on this clonotype: Its cognate antigen is unknown. At one of its ends the junction is not consistent with the germline gene, which may arise from a read error.

Roughly 10 milliliters of peripheral blood were drawn from each donor into EDTA-treated tubes. It was with a sample-barcoded 5' primer and a J-beta primer mix that a second PCR of roughly 6 to 12 cycles was run. TCRdb passed the 5' RACE reads through MiXCR, listing each CDR3 protein once. The sample yields 650,000 to 900,000 distinct CDR3 sequences, approximately 65% seen once. Germline lookup yields CDR1 SGHTA and CDR2 FQGNSA. The CDR3 runs 16 residues. Findings of the study overall: Older individuals had lower TCR beta diversity per million T cells (the decline was roughly linear). Any changes in expanded clonotypes were possibly confounded, as donor CMV status remained unknown. PBMCs were not sorted, which prevented a conclusive comparison of naive versus antigen-experienced cells.

The sample consisted of blood. The rearrangement joins TRBV7-2 to TRBJ2-5; 10 bases map to TRBD2. This TCR derives from a man under 40 in good health. The CDR3 nucleotides are TGTGCTAGCAGCCCCATGGGACTAGCGTTCCAAGAGACCCAGTACTTC. It specifies CASSPMGLAFQETQYF.